The rows below give T cell receptor beta chains drawn from one sample of a study of blood T cell repertoires in COVID-19. Sequencing used immunoSEQ multiplex PCR; TCRdb keeps in-frame clones, though not all of them. The sample lists hundreds of thousands of clones, around 91% occurring once. The sequencing sample was made of peripheral blood. The receptors were sampled from a woman under 30 who had recovered from COVID-19. The CDR3 runs from the conserved cysteine through the conserved F or W. A D gene is named only where the DNA matches it firmly.

v_gene: TRBV11-3
len: 13
j_gene: TRBJ2-5
d_gene: NA
CDR3aa: CASSSVAQETQYF

v_gene: TRBV5-1
len: 20
j_gene: TRBJ2-1
d_gene: TRBD2
CDR3aa: CASSLAGGLAKHSSYNEQFF

v_gene: TRBV11-3
len: 16
j_gene: TRBJ2-2
d_gene: TRBD1
CDR3aa: CASSLVWTGNTGELFF

v_gene: TRBV29-1
len: 15
j_gene: TRBJ2-3
d_gene: TRBD2
CDR3aa: CSVRTSGGLTDTQYF

v_gene: TRBV3-1/TRBV3-2
len: 16
j_gene: TRBJ2-3
d_gene: NA
CDR3aa: CASSQDFERGTDTQYF

v_gene: TRBV20-1
len: 14
j_gene: TRBJ1-1
d_gene: TRBD1
CDR3aa: CSAGDRGLDTEAFF

v_gene: TRBV6-5
len: 14
j_gene: TRBJ1-6
d_gene: NA
CDR3aa: CASSRTLYNSPLHF

v_gene: TRBV11-3
len: 15
j_gene: TRBJ2-2
d_gene: TRBD1
CDR3aa: CASRPGQANTGELFF

v_gene: TRBV29-1
len: 13
j_gene: TRBJ1-2
d_gene: TRBD1
CDR3aa: CSFLPNRGLGYTF

v_gene: TRBV7-6
len: 15
j_gene: TRBJ2-1
d_gene: NA
CDR3aa: CASSYSAANYNEQFF

v_gene: TRBV9
len: 16
j_gene: TRBJ2-2
d_gene: TRBD2
CDR3aa: CASSFGTSINTGELFF

v_gene: TRBV19
len: 14
j_gene: TRBJ2-2
d_gene: TRBD1
CDR3aa: CATRTGTNTGELFF

v_gene: TRBV29-1
len: 17
j_gene: TRBJ2-1
d_gene: TRBD2
CDR3aa: CSPLPLQIAGGTNEQFF

v_gene: TRBV12-5
len: 14
j_gene: TRBJ2-1
d_gene: NA
CDR3aa: CASGLGLSYNEQFF

v_gene: TRBV6-5
len: 15
j_gene: TRBJ2-3
d_gene: NA
CDR3aa: CASSYSGRSTDTQYF

v_gene: TRBV5-4
len: 13
j_gene: TRBJ2-3
d_gene: TRBD2
CDR3aa: CAVGTSFTDTQYF

v_gene: TRBV5-8
len: 17
j_gene: TRBJ2-1
d_gene: TRBD2
CDR3aa: CASSYDLPSGTYNEQFF

v_gene: TRBV6-6
len: 14
j_gene: TRBJ2-2
d_gene: NA
CDR3aa: CASNAGGFPGELFF

v_gene: TRBV10-3
len: 15
j_gene: TRBJ1-4
d_gene: NA
CDR3aa: CAISEQIATNEKLFF

v_gene: TRBV6-1
len: 13
j_gene: TRBJ1-2
d_gene: NA
CDR3aa: CASSEAFLYGYTF

v_gene: TRBV19
len: 15
j_gene: TRBJ1-4
d_gene: TRBD1
CDR3aa: CASSITGTGFEKLLF

v_gene: TRBV5-6
len: 15
j_gene: TRBJ1-6
d_gene: NA
CDR3aa: CASSLVGSYNSPLHF

v_gene: TRBV6-5
len: 16
j_gene: TRBJ1-4
d_gene: TRBD1
CDR3aa: CASSFDRTGLNEKLFF

v_gene: TRBV4-3
len: 16
j_gene: TRBJ2-3
d_gene: NA
CDR3aa: CASSQDLYRDTDTQYF

v_gene: TRBV12-3/TRBV12-4
len: 13
j_gene: TRBJ2-3
d_gene: NA
CDR3aa: CASSLDRMSSQYF

v_gene: TRBV24-1
len: 15
j_gene: TRBJ1-2
d_gene: NA
CDR3aa: CATSDSLTVRHGYTF

v_gene: TRBV20-1
len: 10
j_gene: TRBJ1-5
d_gene: NA
CDR3aa: CGRRNQPQHF

v_gene: TRBV9
len: 16
j_gene: TRBJ1-2
d_gene: NA
CDR3aa: CASSLRTETSYYGYTF

v_gene: TRBV18
len: 14
j_gene: TRBJ1-1
d_gene: TRBD1
CDR3aa: CASSPDRGSTEAFF

v_gene: TRBV10-3
len: 14
j_gene: TRBJ2-2
d_gene: TRBD1
CDR3aa: CAISRTGNTGELFF

v_gene: TRBV19
len: 16
j_gene: TRBJ1-4
d_gene: NA
CDR3aa: CASTRNPQATNEKLFF

v_gene: TRBV7-6
len: 15
j_gene: TRBJ1-1
d_gene: NA
CDR3aa: CASSPPAGMNTEAFF

v_gene: TRBV4-3
len: 17
j_gene: TRBJ1-2
d_gene: NA
CDR3aa: CASSQDSKTSSPYGYTF

v_gene: TRBV7-2
len: 14
j_gene: TRBJ2-1
d_gene: NA
CDR3aa: CASSPLHQGGEQFF

v_gene: TRBV3-1/TRBV3-2
len: 17
j_gene: TRBJ1-1
d_gene: NA
CDR3aa: CASSQDLGLPGGTEAFF

v_gene: TRBV2
len: 14
j_gene: TRBJ2-1
d_gene: TRBD2
CDR3aa: CASSASGSSNEQFF

v_gene: TRBV30
len: 15
j_gene: TRBJ2-1
d_gene: NA
CDR3aa: CAWSVRFGALNEQFF

v_gene: TRBV3-1/TRBV3-2
len: 14
j_gene: TRBJ1-1
d_gene: TRBD1
CDR3aa: CASSQTGGNTEAFF

v_gene: TRBV7-2
len: 15
j_gene: TRBJ2-3
d_gene: TRBD2
CDR3aa: CASSLGGRPTDTQYF

v_gene: TRBV20-1
len: 14
j_gene: TRBJ2-5
d_gene: NA
CDR3aa: CSASRGSSGETQYF

v_gene: TRBV6-2/TRBV6-3
len: 15
j_gene: TRBJ1-2
d_gene: TRBD1
CDR3aa: CASSEPQGVLYGYTF

v_gene: TRBV3-1/TRBV3-2
len: 16
j_gene: TRBJ2-5
d_gene: TRBD2
CDR3aa: CASRRIGGGYQETQYF

v_gene: TRBV18
len: 11
j_gene: TRBJ2-1
d_gene: NA
CDR3aa: CASSSGPEQFF

v_gene: TRBV6-5
len: 14
j_gene: TRBJ1-2
d_gene: TRBD1
CDR3aa: CASSRTGRNYGYTF

v_gene: TRBV4-3
len: 17
j_gene: TRBJ2-1
d_gene: NA
CDR3aa: CASSPLRLDKGGNEQFF

v_gene: TRBV10-2
len: 13
j_gene: TRBJ1-1
d_gene: NA
CDR3aa: CASVGTGNTEAFF

v_gene: TRBV27
len: 16
j_gene: TRBJ1-3
d_gene: TRBD1
CDR3aa: CASSITGGGAGNTIYF

v_gene: TRBV4-1
len: 16
j_gene: TRBJ1-5
d_gene: NA
CDR3aa: CASSQVLNRVNQPQHF

v_gene: TRBV18
len: 19
j_gene: TRBJ1-2
d_gene: NA
CDR3aa: CASSPSPPDRLPLNYGYTF

v_gene: TRBV5-1
len: 14
j_gene: TRBJ2-1
d_gene: TRBD2
CDR3aa: CASSLFLADNEQFF

v_gene: TRBV5-4
len: 15
j_gene: TRBJ2-5
d_gene: NA
CDR3aa: CASSLGSRGGETQYF

v_gene: TRBV6-2/TRBV6-3
len: 15
j_gene: TRBJ1-4
d_gene: TRBD1
CDR3aa: CASSRPGQGQEKLFF

v_gene: TRBV12-5
len: 17
j_gene: TRBJ2-3
d_gene: TRBD1
CDR3aa: CASGLVLAGQGVDTQYF

v_gene: TRBV12-3/TRBV12-4
len: 13
j_gene: TRBJ1-5
d_gene: TRBD1
CDR3aa: CASRQGAGQPQHF